This TCR beta chain is drawn from a study of cytomegalovirus exposure and HLA in healthy donors. Whole-study findings and limits: Subsequent analysis showed first-cohort TCR clusters tending to co-occur in more than 90 validation repertoires.

TCRdb's table, derived via immunoSEQ multiplex PCR, lists solely in-frame clones and lacks some. This table has fewer than 200,000 clones, 85% appearing once. CDR3 length: 15 amino acids. Germline V lookup: CDR1 SGHRS, CDR2 YFSETQ. Germline trimming cut 4 bases from V and 5 bases from J; bases unmatched to any gene: 6. On this clone itself: Its specificity is unknown.

This sequence was found in a man between 18 and 35 years old in good health and CMV-seropositive. J is TRBJ2-4 and V is TRBV5-1, with 10 bases identical to TRBD1. The specimen was PBMCs. CDR3 sequence reads: CASSPGDRGQNIQYF. In nucleotides, the CDR3 is TGCGCCAGCAGCCCGGGGGACAGGGGCCAAAACATTCAGTACTTC.